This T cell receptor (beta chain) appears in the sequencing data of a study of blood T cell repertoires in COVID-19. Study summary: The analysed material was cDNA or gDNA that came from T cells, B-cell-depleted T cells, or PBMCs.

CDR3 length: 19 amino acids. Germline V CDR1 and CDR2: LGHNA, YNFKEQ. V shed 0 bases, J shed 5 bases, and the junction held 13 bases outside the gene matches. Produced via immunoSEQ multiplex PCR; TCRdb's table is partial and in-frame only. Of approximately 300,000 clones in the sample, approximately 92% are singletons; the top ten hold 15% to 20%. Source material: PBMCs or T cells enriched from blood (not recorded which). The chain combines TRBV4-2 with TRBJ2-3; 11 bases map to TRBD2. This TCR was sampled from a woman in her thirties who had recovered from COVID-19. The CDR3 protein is CASSQEGIAGGRVLDTQYF. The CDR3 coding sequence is TGTGCCAGCAGCCAAGAGGGAATAGCGGGGGGGCGTGTTTTAGATACGCAGTATTTT.